Below, 8 T cell receptor beta chains from the same sample are listed, as sequenced in a study of shared clonotypes between healthy human individuals. Repertoires were generated with immunoSEQ multiplex PCR, while TCRdb's copy carries only in-frame clones and drops some. The sample lists about 2,200,000 clones; approximately 94% were seen once. CD8 cells classed as naive were CD45RO-negative and positively selected for CCR7, excluding terminally differentiated effector memory CD45RA+ cells. Sequencing was done on a sample of naive CD8+ T cells from PBMCs. These receptors originate from a man aged 18 to 30 in good health. Some clones in this sample may be carry-over from other donors' samples.

The chain couples TRBV30 to TRBJ1-1; no clear D. V gave up 4 bases and J gave up 2 bases, with 14 bases separating them. The CDR3 runs to 14 residues. CDR1 is GTSNPN, CDR2 SVGIG, per germline (reference sequence). This chain's CDR3 is CAWMNSLGNTEAFF. The DNA of the CDR3 is TGTGCCTGGATGAATAGCTTGGGTAACACTGAAGCTTTCTTT.

V and J are TRBV11-3 and TRBJ2-1; 7 nucleotides line up with TRBD2. From germline, CDR1 is SGHNT and CDR2 YENEEA. This CDR3 contains 12 residues. Losses at the gene ends were 1 base for V and 10 bases for J; bases not matched to a gene: 1. Here the CDR3 reads CASSLGGREQFF. CDR3 in DNA: TGTGCCAGCAGCTTAGGCGGGAGAGAGCAGTTCTTC.

The V and J genes are TRBV28 and TRBJ1-5; a weak D match, TRBD1 (6 bases). CDR1 is MDHEN and CDR2 is SYDVKM in the germline V gene. There are 14 residues in the CDR3. Between the trimmed V and J ends, which lost 5 bases and 3 bases, there was a span of 11 bases. The CDR3 loop is CASSRTEFNQPQHF. CDR3 nucleotides: TGTGCCAGCAGTAGGACAGAGTTCAATCAGCCCCAGCATTTT.

Points on this clone: Because the CDR3's place on the DNA is in doubt, the DNA is left out and the CDR3 is given as listed by TCRdb. The chain has TRBV6-5 and TRBJ1-1. Germline-derived CDR1 and CDR2 are MNHEY and SVGAGI. Ends included, the CDR3 has 15 residues. CDR3 residues: CASSSSGVRDTEAFF.

V gene TRBV13 combines with J gene TRBJ2-7, with TRBD1 matching 8 bases. The V and J ends lost 8 bases and 0 bases, in that order; junction bases with no gene match: 3. The CDR3 covers 13 residues. Germline CDR1 and CDR2: PRHDT and FYEKMQ (reference sequence). CDR3 nucleotide sequence: TGTGCCAGCTGGGACAGGACCTCCTACGAGCAGTACTTC. Its protein is CASWDRTSYEQYF. The complete variable domain, with remaining parts taken from reference TRBV13 and TRBJ2-7, reads AAGVIQSPRHLIKEKRETATLKCYPIPRHDTVYWYQQGPGQDPQFLISFYEKMQSDKGSIPDRFSAQQFSDYHSELNMSSLELGDSALYFCASWDRTSYEQYFGPGTRLTVT.

This clone was observed once. V gene TRBV27 combines with J gene TRBJ2-1, with D perhaps being TRBD1 or TRBD2 (6 bases each). V was clipped by 8 bases and J by 14 bases, with 31 bases between them. Germline lookup yields CDR1 MNHEY and CDR2 SMNVEV (reference sequence). This CDR3 is built from 16 residues. DNA for the CDR3: TGTGCCAGCGCTCGACGATTAGGCGGGAACGTGGGGGGCGAGTTCTTC. Protein sequence: CASARRLGGNVGGEFF.

J is TRBJ2-5 and V is TRBV5-1; possible D gene TRBD2, 6 bases. Trimming removed 0 bases at V and 2 bases at J, with 8 bases between. The germline CDR1 and CDR2 sequences are SGHRS and YFSETQ. This CDR3 region has 14 residues. The CDR3 sequence is CASSLARGQETQYF. CDR3 DNA sequence: TGCGCCAGCAGCTTGGCGCGGGGTCAAGAGACCCAGTACTTC.

This clone was seen only a few times. This chain links TRBV19 with TRBJ1-5; 8 bases map to TRBD1. The CDR3 is made up of 15 amino acids. V dropped 6 bases and J dropped 0; count of bases not matched to a gene: 4. Germline CDR1 LNHDA, CDR2 SQIVND (reference sequence). The CDR3 DNA follows: TGTGCCAGTAGGACAGGGGTTTATAGCAATCAGCCCCAGCATTTT. Translation gives CASRTGVYSNQPQHF.